The subject of this entry is one T cell receptor beta chain. The V end lost 4 bases, the J end lost 8 bases, and 17 bases lay between the germline ends. This CDR3 has 13 residues. Germline V gives CDR1 SQVTM, CDR2 ANQGSEA. The data belong to a study of chronic HIV infection and antiretroviral therapy. TCRdb processed the 5' RACE reads anew with MiXCR; each CDR3 protein has one entry. The sample lists tens of thousands of distinct CDR3 sequences; about 9.6% were seen once. The clonotype originates from an adult who had HIV and had not received antiretroviral therapy, or was an uninfected healthy control (not recorded which). The rearrangement joins TRBV29-1 to TRBJ1-2; D not certain. Sequencing was done on a sample of peripheral blood. This chain's CDR3 is CSVVEPTLRGYTF. For the CDR3, the DNA is TGCAGCGTTGTGGAACCCACCCTCCGCGGCTACACCTTC.